This note documents a single T cell receptor (beta chain) sequence. The antigen is undetermined. This entry is derived from a study of long-term antiretroviral therapy in people with HIV. With survey level as its setting, the immunoSEQ assay was v3.0. The table came from immunoSEQ multiplex PCR; TCRdb's copy has only in-frame clones and leaves some out. There are around 12,000 clones in the sample; roughly three quarters occur only once, and around 21% lies in the top ten. The germline gives CDR1 SQVTM, CDR2 ANQGSEA. The CDR3 is made up of 14 amino acids. V shed 3 bases and J 8 bases; nucleotides not matched to a gene: 9. Overall study results and limits: The clones with expansion before ART were dominant in the repertoire at all time points. In samples taken after ART, diversity increased but remained below transplant donor control levels.

The source was unsorted PBMCs, collected 0.5 years before starting antiretroviral therapy. This receptor was identified in a woman in her 40s with HIV. The rearrangement uses TRBV29-1 and TRBJ2-1, with 8 bases lining up with TRBD1. CDR3 region: CSVESRTGSYEQFF. CDR3 bases: TGCAGCGTTGAGAGTAGGACAGGGTCTTATGAGCAGTTCTTC.